A single sample is the source of the 12 T cell receptor beta chains below, sequenced in a study of metastatic and nonmetastatic thyroid tumors. No treatment had been given to any patient before thyroid surgery. TCRdb used MiXCR to call clones anew from the PCR reads. Of roughly 30,000 clones in the sample, around 3.5% are singletons; the top ten hold under 4%. Sequenced input: blood. The receptors were sampled from a male donor with papillary thyroid cancer or a benign thyroid nodule (not recorded which). Some clones in this sample may be carry-over from other donors' samples.

This clone was counted a few times. V and J are TRBV5-1 and TRBJ2-3; 7 nucleotides line up with TRBD2. Germline lookup yields CDR1 SGHRS and CDR2 YFSETQ. The CDR3 consists of 14 residues. Trimming cost V 4 bases and J 2 bases; bases outside gene matches: 4. The CDR3 sequence is CASSLGGVTDTQYF. The DNA for the CDR3 is TGCGCCAGCAGCCTGGGGGGGGTCACAGATACGCAGTATTTT.

By share, this clone counts as medium-sized. The chain has TRBV28 and TRBJ2-2, with 7 bases aligning to TRBD1. This CDR3 contains 16 residues. V trimming: 10 bases; J trimming: 1 base; junction bases outside the gene matches: 12. Germline V gene sequence: CDR1 MDHEN, CDR2 SYDVKM. This CDR3 reads CATISAGTENTGELFF. CDR3 bases: TGTGCCACCATATCAGCTGGGACAGAGAACACCGGGGAGCTGTTTTTT. The full variable domain, its missing parts supplied by reference TRBV28 and TRBJ2-2, is DVKVTQSSRYLVKRTGEKVFLECVQDMDHENMFWYRQDPGLGLRLIYFSYDVKMKEKGDIPEGYSVSREKKERFSLILESASTNQTSMYLCATISAGTENTGELFFGEGSRLTVL.

This clone was picked up many times. J is TRBJ2-1 and V is TRBV12-3 or TRBV12-4; TRBD2 matches 8 bases. V shed 8 bases, J shed 4 bases, and the junction held 13 bases outside the gene matches. CDR3 size: 16 residues. CDR3 DNA: TGTGCCAGCGGGGGGCCGGGTAGCGGGATATACAATGAGCAGTTCTTC. Encoded protein: CASGGPGSGIYNEQFF.

This clone appeared many times. V usage is TRBV24-1 and J usage is TRBJ2-5; D remains ambiguous. CDR3 length: 15 residues. Trimming removed 3 bases from V and 5 bases from J, with 15 bases in between. Germline V gene data show CDR1 as KGHDR and CDR2 as SFDVKD. CDR3 nucleotides: TGTGCCACCAGTGATCCATCGACCCGAGTGGAGACCCAGTACTTC. This gives the protein CATSDPSTRVETQYF.

V usage is TRBV12-3 or TRBV12-4 and J usage is TRBJ2-3; D remains unclear. The CDR3 spans 11 residues. Trimming took off 6 bases at V and 6 bases at J, with 7 bases between the two ends. The CDR3 protein is CASSSQDTQYF. CDR3 bases: TGTGCCAGCAGCTCCCAGGATACGCAGTATTTT.

The chain carries TRBV20-1 and TRBJ1-6; D gene unclear. This CDR3 has 14 amino acids. The ends were cut back, 0 bases at V and 5 bases at J, with 8 bases in the middle. The germline CDR1 and CDR2 sequences are DFQATT and SNEGSKA (reference sequence). The CDR3 protein is CSAREIQDNSPLHF. In nucleotides, the CDR3 is TGCAGTGCTAGAGAGATCCAGGATAATTCACCCCTCCACTTT.

The V and J genes are TRBV30 and TRBJ1-1; D gene unclear. The V end was cut by 3 bases, the J end by 7 bases, with 12 bases between. The CDR3 totals 12 residues. The germline V gene encodes CDR1 GTSNPN and CDR2 SVGIG (reference sequence). CDR3 bases: TGTGCCTGGAGCCCCGGGTGGAGTGAAGCTTTCTTT. Residues: CAWSPGWSEAFF.

This clone has more than one count but fewer than ten. This rearrangement joins TRBV24-1 to TRBJ2-3; 7 bases line up with TRBD1. The CDR3 is 12 amino acids. Germline V gives CDR1 KGHDR, CDR2 SFDVKD. V lost 9 bases, J lost 4 bases, and 3 bases stayed unmatched. The CDR3 DNA reads TGTGCCACCGACAGGGTTCCAGATACGCAGTATTTT. It translates to CATDRVPDTQYF.

This rearrangement joins TRBV30 to TRBJ2-6, with D unclear. In germline, CDR1 is GTSNPN, CDR2 SVGIG (reference sequence). The CDR3 contains 14 residues. The CDR3 is CASETGSGANVLTF. The CDR3 DNA follows: TGTGCTTCAGAGACGGGCTCTGGGGCCAACGTCCTGACTTTC.

This clone was seen a handful of times. CDR3 bases: TGTGCCAGCAGCCCCCCGGTGGGTAGAGGGAGGTACGAAAAGTACTTC. Protein: CASSPPVGRGRYEKYF. V usage is TRBV6-1 and J usage is TRBJ2-7, with TRBD2 as a possible D gene (6 bases). V lost 6 bases and J 11 bases, leaving 29 bases between the germline ends. Per the germline V gene, CDR1 is MNHNS and CDR2 is SASEGT. This CDR3 comprises 16 residues.

This clone was counted at least ten times. The chain couples TRBV6-2 or TRBV6-3 to TRBJ1-4, with TRBD1 as a possible D gene (5 bases). The V gene's germline CDR1 is MNHEY and CDR2 SVGEGT. The CDR3 has 15 amino acids. V dropped 5 bases and J dropped 2 bases, with 12 bases sitting between them. CDR3 sequence reads: CASSRAGSTNEKLFF. CDR3 nucleotides: TGTGCCAGCAGTCGGGCAGGGTCGACTAATGAAAAACTGTTTTTT.

The J gene is TRBJ2-7, the V gene TRBV6-1, with unresolved D. V lost 6 bases and J 10 bases, leaving 22 bases between the germline ends. Germline CDR1 reads MNHNS; CDR2 reads SASEGT. This CDR3 is built from 14 residues. The CDR3 region is CASSETSVSSEQYF. As DNA, the CDR3 is TGTGCCAGCAGCGAAACGTCAGTCTCCTCCGAACAGTACTTC.